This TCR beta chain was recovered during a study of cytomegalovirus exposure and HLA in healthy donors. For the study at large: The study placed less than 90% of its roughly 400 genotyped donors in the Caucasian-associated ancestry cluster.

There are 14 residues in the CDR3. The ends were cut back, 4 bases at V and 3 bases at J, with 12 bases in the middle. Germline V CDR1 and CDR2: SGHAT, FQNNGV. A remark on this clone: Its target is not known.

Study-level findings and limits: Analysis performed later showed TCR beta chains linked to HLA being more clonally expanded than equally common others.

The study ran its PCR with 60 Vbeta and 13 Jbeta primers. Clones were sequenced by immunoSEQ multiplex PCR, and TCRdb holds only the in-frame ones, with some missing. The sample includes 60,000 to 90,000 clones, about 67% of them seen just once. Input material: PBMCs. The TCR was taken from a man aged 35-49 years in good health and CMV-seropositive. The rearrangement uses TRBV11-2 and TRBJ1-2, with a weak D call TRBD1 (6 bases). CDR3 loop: CASSSGTTDYGYTF. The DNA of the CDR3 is TGTGCCAGCAGCTCCGGGACAACGGACTATGGCTACACCTTC.